This TCR beta chain was sequenced during a study of blood T cell repertoires in COVID-19. TCRdb keeps only in-frame clones here, not all; method: immunoSEQ multiplex PCR. The profile covers over 250,000 clones, with 80% to 90% appearing a single time and about 11% taken by the ten largest. The sequenced sample was peripheral blood. The sequence derives from an older woman with acute or convalescent COVID-19.

The CDR3 DNA reads as TGTGCCAGTAGCCAAGACCCCGGGACAGGGAAAGGCTACACCTTC. Translation gives CASSQDPGTGKGYTF. This chain links TRBV19 with TRBJ1-2; 9 bases are shared with TRBD1. V was clipped by 6 bases and J by 8 bases; unmatched bases: 13. CDR3 length: 15 residues. CDR1 is LNHDA and CDR2 is SQIVND in the germline V gene (reference sequence).